This T cell receptor (beta chain) came from a study of Graves' ophthalmopathy and Graves' hyperthyroidism. Orbital computed tomography, together with clinical symptoms, serum thyroxine, TRAb and thyroid ultrasound, was used for diagnosis. Study-level points and caveats: Blood samples also showed most expanded thyroid clonotypes exceeding 0.001 frequency.

RNA transcripts were the source from which TCR beta CDR3 regions were amplified. HTBI primers were employed in first-round RT-PCR, then a second-round multiplex PCR followed. Each CDR3 protein is one row after TCRdb ran MiXCR on the multiplex PCR reads. The table has approximately 540,000 distinct CDR3 sequences, roughly 40% seen once. Trimming took off 5 bases at V and 1 base at J, with 15 bases between the two ends. CDR1 and CDR2 from the germline V gene are LNHDA and SQIVND (reference sequence). This CDR3 comprises 15 residues. A word on this clonotype: Its specificity is unknown.

The sample consisted of peripheral blood or thyroid tissue (not recorded which). The chain has TRBV19 and TRBJ2-7; D perhaps matches TRBD1 (6 bases). The receptor comes from an adult man with Graves' hyperthyroidism. CDR3 bases: TGTGCCAGTAGTCCGCGACAGGACCTATCCTACGAGCAGTACTTC. This codes for CASSPRQDLSYEQYF. Using reference TRBV19 and TRBJ2-7 for the parts outside the CDR3, the full variable domain is DGGITQSPKYLFRKEGQNVTLSCEQNLNHDAMYWYRQDPGQGLRLIYYSQIVNDFQKGDIAEGYSVSREKKESFPLTVTSAQKNPTAFYLCASSPRQDLSYEQYFGPGTRLTVT.